The rows below give T cell receptor beta chains drawn from one sample of a study of shared clonotypes between healthy human individuals. Here immunoSEQ multiplex PCR was the method, and the copy in TCRdb shows in-frame clones only, minus some. This table has about 600,000 clones, 97% appearing once. What was sequenced was naive CD4+ T cells sorted from blood. The source of these receptors is a woman aged 25 to 39 in good health. Both conserved end residues are part of each CDR3. Fields, in order: V gene, CDR3 protein.

>TRBV4-2
CASSPGLAGQETQYF
>TRBV23-1
CASTSHYSGNTDTQYF
>TRBV29-1
CSVGLRTQNEKLFF
>TRBV2
CASTGTGVTGELFF
>TRBV28
CASTSLGGPYSNQPQHF
>TRBV29-1
CSARTDSSSYEQYF
>TRBV30
CAWSVEYRFADTQYF
>TRBV28
CASRTGIYEQYF
>TRBV28
CASSSDSSINYGYTF
>TRBV5-4
CASSFSGRSSYEQYF
>TRBV29-1
CSVVGAPGANVLTF
>TRBV18
CASSPRGGGNEQFF
>TRBV29-1
CSVDGLPQTGHYNEQFF
>TRBV27
CASSAQLAGTDTQYF
>TRBV10-2
CASNGLAGTDTQYF